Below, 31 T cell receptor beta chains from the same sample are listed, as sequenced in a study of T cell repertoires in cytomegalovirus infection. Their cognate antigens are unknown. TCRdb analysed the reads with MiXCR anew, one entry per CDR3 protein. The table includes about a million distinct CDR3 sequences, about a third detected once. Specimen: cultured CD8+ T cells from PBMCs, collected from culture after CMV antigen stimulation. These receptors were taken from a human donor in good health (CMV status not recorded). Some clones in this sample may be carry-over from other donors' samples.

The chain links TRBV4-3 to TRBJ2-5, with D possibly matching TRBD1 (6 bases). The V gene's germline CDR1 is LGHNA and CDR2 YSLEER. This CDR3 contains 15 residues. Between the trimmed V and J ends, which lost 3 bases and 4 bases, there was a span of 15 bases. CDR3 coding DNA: TGCGCCAGCAGCCAGGATCACCAGGGGTTAGAGACCCAGTACTTC. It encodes CASSQDHQGLETQYF.

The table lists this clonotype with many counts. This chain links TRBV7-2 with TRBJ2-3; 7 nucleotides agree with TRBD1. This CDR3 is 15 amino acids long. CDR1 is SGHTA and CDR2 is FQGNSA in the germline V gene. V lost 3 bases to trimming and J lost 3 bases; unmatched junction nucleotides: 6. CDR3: CASSFSTGWTDTQYF. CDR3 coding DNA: TGTGCCAGCAGCTTCTCGACAGGGTGGACAGATACGCAGTATTTT.

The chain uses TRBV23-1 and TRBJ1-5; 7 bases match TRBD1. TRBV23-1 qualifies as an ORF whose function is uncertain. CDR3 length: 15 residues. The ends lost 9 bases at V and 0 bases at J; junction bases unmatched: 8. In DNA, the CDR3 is TGCGCCAGTTCCCGACAGGGCCCTAGCAATCAGCCCCAGCATTTT. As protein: CASSRQGPSNQPQHF.

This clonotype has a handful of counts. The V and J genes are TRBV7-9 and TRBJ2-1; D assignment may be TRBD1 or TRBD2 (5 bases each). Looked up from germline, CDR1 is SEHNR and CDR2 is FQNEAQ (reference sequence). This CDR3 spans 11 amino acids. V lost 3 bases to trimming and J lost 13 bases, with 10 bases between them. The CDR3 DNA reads TGTGCCAGCAGCTTTCGAGGGGCTCAGTTCTTC. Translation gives CASSFRGAQFF.

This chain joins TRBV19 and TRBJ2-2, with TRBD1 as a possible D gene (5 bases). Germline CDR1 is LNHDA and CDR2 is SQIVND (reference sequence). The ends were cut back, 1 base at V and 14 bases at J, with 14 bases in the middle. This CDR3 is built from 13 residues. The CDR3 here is CASSIGIPGNLFF. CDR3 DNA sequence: TGTGCCAGTAGTATAGGGATCCCAGGGAACCTGTTTTTT.

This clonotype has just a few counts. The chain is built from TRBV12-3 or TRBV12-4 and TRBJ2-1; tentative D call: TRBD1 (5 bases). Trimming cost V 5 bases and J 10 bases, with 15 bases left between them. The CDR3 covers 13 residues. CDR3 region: CASSAAGNSEQFF. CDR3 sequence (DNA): TGTGCCAGCAGTGCTGCAGGGAATAGCGAGCAGTTCTTC.

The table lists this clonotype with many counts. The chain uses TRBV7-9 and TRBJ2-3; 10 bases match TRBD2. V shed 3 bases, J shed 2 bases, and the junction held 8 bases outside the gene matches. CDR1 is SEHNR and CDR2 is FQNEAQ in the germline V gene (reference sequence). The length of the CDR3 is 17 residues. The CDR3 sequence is CASSFVLAGVFTDTQYF. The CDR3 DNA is TGTGCCAGCAGCTTCGTTCTAGCGGGGGTTTTCACAGATACGCAGTATTTT. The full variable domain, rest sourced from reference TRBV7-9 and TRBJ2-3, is DTGVSQNPRHKITKRGQNVTFRCDPISEHNRLYWYRQTLGQGPEFLTYFQNEAQLEKSRLLSDRFSAERPKGSFSTLEIQRTEQGDSAMYLCASSFVLAGVFTDTQYFGPGTRLTVL.

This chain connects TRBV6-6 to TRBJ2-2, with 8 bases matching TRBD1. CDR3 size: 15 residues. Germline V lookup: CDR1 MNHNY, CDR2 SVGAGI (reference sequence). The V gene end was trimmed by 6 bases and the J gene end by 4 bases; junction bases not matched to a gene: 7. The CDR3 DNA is TGTGCCAGCAGCCGAGGACAGGGTTTCACCGGGGAGCTGTTTTTT. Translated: CASSRGQGFTGELFF.

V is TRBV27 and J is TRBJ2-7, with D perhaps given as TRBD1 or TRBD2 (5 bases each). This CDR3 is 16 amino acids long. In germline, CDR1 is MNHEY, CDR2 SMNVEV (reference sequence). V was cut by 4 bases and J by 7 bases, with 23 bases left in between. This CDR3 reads CASSSIGGGTEVEQYF. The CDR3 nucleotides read TGTGCCAGCAGTTCGATTGGCGGTGGGACCGAAGTTGAGCAGTACTTC.

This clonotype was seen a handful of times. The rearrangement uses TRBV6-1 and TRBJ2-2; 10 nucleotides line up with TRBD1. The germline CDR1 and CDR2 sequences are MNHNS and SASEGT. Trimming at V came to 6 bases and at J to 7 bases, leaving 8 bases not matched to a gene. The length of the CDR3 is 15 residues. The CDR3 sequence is CASSLDRGEVGELFF. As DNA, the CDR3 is TGTGCCAGCAGCTTGGACAGGGGGGAGGTCGGGGAGCTGTTTTTT.

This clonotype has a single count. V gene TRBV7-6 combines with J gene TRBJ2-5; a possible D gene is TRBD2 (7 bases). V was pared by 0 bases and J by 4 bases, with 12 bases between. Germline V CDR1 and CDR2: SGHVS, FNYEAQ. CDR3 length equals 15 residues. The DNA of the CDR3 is TGTGCCAGCAGCTTAGCGGGGGGGCCCTCAGAGACCCAGTACTTC. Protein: CASSLAGGPSETQYF.

The CDR3 nucleotides read TGTGCCATCCAGACATGGGGGTCCCAAGAGACCCAGTACTTC. Translation: CAIQTWGSQETQYF. The V gene is TRBV2, the J gene TRBJ2-5; D is tentatively TRBD1 or TRBD2 (5 bases each). This CDR3 comprises 14 residues. The germline V and J ends were trimmed by 10 bases and 1 base, with 16 bases remaining between them. Germline values: CDR1 SNHLY, CDR2 FYNNEI.

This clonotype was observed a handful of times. The DNA for the CDR3 is TGCGCCAGCAGTGAGTCTCGGACAGACGACAATGAGCAGTTCTTC. This encodes CASSESRTDDNEQFF. This sequence joins TRBV10-2 and TRBJ2-1, with D possibly TRBD1 on 6 matching bases. Germline lookup yields CDR1 WSHSY and CDR2 SAAADI. CDR3 length: 15 amino acids. V lost 0 bases and J 5 bases, leaving 11 bases between the germline ends.

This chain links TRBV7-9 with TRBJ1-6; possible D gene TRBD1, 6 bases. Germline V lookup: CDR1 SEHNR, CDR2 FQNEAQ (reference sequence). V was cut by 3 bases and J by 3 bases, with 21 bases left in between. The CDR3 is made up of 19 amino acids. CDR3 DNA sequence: TGTGCCAGCAGCTTCGACTACCGGGACACCGGCGACTATAATTCACCCCTCCACTTT. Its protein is CASSFDYRDTGDYNSPLHF.

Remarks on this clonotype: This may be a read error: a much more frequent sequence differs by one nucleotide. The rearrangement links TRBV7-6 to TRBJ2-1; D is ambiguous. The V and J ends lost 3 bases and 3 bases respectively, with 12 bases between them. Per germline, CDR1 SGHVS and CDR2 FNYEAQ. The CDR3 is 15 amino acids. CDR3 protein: CASSLNLVSYNEQFF. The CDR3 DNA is TGTGCCAGCAGCTTGAACCTAGTCAGCTACAATGAGCAGTTCTTC.

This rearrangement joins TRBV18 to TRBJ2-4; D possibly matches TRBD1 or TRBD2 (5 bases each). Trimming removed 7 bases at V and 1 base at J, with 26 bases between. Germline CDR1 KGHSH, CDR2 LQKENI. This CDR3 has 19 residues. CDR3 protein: CASFTSRELNFPAKNIQYF. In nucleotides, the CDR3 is TGTGCCAGCTTCACCAGCAGGGAGCTCAACTTTCCTGCCAAAAACATTCAGTACTTC.

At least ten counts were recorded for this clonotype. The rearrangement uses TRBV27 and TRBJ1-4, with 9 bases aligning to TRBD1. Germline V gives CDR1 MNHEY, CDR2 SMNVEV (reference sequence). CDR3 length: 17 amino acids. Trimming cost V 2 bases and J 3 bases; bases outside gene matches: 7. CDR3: CASSLGTGMRSNEKLFF. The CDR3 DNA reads TGTGCCAGCAGTTTAGGGACAGGGATGCGGTCTAATGAAAAACTGTTTTTT.

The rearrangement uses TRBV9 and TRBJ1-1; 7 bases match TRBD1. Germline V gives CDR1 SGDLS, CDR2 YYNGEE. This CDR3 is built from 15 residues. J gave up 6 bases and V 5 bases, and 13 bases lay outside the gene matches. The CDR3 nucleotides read TGTGCCAGCAGTCCTTACAACAGGGGACATCCTGAAGCTTTCTTT. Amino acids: CASSPYNRGHPEAFF.

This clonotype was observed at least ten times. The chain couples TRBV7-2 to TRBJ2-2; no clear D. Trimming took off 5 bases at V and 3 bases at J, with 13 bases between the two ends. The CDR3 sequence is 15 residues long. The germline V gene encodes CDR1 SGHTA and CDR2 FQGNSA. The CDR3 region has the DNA TGTGCCAGCAGCCCAACCTTTAGGGACACCGGGGAGCTGTTTTTT. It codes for CASSPTFRDTGELFF.

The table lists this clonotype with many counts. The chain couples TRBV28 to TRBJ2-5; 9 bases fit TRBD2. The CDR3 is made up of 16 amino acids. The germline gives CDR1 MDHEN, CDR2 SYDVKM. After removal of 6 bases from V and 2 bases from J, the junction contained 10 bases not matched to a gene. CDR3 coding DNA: TGTGCCAGCAGCCGGAGGCGGGGGGGGCTTCAAGAGACCCAGTACTTC. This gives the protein CASSRRRGGLQETQYF.

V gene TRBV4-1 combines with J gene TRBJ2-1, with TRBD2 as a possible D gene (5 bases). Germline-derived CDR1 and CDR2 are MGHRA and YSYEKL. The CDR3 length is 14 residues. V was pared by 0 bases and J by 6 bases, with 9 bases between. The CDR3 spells CASSQEVSGNEQFF. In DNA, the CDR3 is TGCGCCAGCAGCCAAGAAGTCAGCGGCAATGAGCAGTTCTTC.

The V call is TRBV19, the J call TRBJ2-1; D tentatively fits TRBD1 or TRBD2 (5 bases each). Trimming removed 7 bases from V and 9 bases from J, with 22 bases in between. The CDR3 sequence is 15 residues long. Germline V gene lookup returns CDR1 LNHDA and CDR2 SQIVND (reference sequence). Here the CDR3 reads CASTPQDLGGSEQFF. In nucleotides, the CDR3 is TGTGCCAGTACCCCACAGGACCTGGGTGGGAGTGAGCAGTTCTTC.

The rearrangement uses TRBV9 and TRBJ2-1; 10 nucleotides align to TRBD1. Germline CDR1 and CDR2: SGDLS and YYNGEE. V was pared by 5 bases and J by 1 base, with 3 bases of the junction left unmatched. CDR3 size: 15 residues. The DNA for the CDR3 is TGTGCCAGCAGAGGGACAGGGGCTTCCTACAATGAGCAGTTCTTC. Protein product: CASRGTGASYNEQFF.

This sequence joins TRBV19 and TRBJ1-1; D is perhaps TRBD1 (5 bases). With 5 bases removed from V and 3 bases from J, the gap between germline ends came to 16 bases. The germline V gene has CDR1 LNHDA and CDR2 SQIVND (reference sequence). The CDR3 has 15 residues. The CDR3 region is CASSARRGRDTEAFF. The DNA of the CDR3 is TGTGCCAGTAGTGCCCGACGAGGCAGGGACACTGAAGCTTTCTTT.

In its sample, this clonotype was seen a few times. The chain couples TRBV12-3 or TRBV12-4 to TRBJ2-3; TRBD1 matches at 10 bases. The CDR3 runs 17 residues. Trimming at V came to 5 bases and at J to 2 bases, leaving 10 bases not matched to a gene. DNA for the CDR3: TGTGCCAGCAGTAAGACAGGGGGCGCGTTTTACACAGATACGCAGTATTTT. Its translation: CASSKTGGAFYTDTQYF.

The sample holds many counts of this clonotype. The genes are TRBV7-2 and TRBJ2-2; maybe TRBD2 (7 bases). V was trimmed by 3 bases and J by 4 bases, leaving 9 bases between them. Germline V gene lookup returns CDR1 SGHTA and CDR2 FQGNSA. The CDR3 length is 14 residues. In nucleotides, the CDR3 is TGTGCCAGCAGCTTTGGGGGGGCCACCGGGGAGCTGTTTTTT. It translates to CASSFGGATGELFF.

The CDR3 region has the DNA TGTGCCAGCAGCGCGAGACAGGGAATTCAAGAGACCCAGTACTTC. Amino acids: CASSARQGIQETQYF. V and J are TRBV14 and TRBJ2-5, with TRBD1 identical over 7 bases. The V and J ends lost 5 bases and 2 bases, in that order; junction bases with no gene match: 8. The CDR3 spans 15 residues. CDR1 and CDR2 from the germline V gene are SGHDN and FVKESK.

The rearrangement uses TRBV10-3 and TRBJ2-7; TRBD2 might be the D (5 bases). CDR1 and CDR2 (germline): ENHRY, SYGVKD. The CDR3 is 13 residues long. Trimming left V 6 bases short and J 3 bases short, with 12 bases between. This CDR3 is CAIRDFSHYEQYF. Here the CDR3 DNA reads TGTGCCATCAGGGACTTCAGTCACTACGAGCAGTACTTC.

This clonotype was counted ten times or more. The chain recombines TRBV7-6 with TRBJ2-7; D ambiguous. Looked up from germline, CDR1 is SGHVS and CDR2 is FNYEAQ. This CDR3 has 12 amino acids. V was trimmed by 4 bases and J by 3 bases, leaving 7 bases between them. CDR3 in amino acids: CASSSDRYEQYF. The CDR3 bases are TGTGCCAGCAGCTCTGACCGCTACGAGCAGTACTTC. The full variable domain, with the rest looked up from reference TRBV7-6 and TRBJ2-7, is GAGVSQSPRYKVTKRGQDVALRCDPISGHVSLYWYRQALGQGPEFLTYFNYEAQQDKSGLPNDRFSAERPEGSISTLTIQRTEQRDSAMYRCASSSDRYEQYFGPGTRLTVT.

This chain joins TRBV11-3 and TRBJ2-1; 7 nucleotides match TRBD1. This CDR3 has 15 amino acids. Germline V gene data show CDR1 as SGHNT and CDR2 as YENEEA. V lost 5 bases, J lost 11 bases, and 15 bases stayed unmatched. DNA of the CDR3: TGTGCCAGCAGCATGAAACAGGGGCGACCCGACAAGCAGTTCTTC. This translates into CASSMKQGRPDKQFF.

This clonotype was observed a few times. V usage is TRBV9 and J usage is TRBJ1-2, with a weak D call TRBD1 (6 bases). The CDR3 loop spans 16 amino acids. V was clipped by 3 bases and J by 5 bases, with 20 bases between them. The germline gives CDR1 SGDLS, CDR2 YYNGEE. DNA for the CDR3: TGTGCCAGCAGCGCCCCGCGGCAGGGGACAAGTTATGGCTACACCTTC. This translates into CASSAPRQGTSYGYTF. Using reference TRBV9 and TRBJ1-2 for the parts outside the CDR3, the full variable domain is DSGVTQTPKHLITATGQRVTLRCSPRSGDLSVYWYQQSLDQGLQFLIQYYNGEERAKGNILERFSAQQFPDLHSELNLSSLELGDSALYFCASSAPRQGTSYGYTFGSGTRLTVV.